This T cell receptor beta chain was found in a study of T cells after yellow fever vaccination. Study context: When fractions had low cell numbers, they were prepared with SMART-Seq v4 Ultra Low Input.

In the case of this clonotype: Its specificity is not known.

Regarding the study as a whole: Weaker overall, the secondary response nonetheless peaked faster (day 5 versus 15). Within FACS-sorted repertoires, abundant clonotypes contaminating from the bulk population could be present.

5'RACE template switching produced TCR cDNA carrying a universal primer site and UMIs. In TCRdb, the 5' RACE reads were re-called with MiXCR into one record per CDR3 protein. The table records about 550,000 distinct CDR3 sequences, about 19% of them present only once. This CDR3 region has 15 residues. Germline lookup yields CDR1 DFQATT and CDR2 SNEGSKA (reference sequence). V lost 8 bases and J lost 4, with 21 bases in between. The source was PBMCs, collected 15 days after the yellow fever booster vaccination. V gene TRBV20-1 combines with J gene TRBJ2-1; maybe TRBD1 (5 bases). This receptor was taken from a man between 25 and 39 years old who received the YFV17D yellow fever vaccine. CDR3 in DNA: TGCAGTACTAAAGCCCCAGGGTCCCCTTACAATGAGCAGTTCTTC. Its translation: CSTKAPGSPYNEQFF.